Described below is a single TCR beta chain sequence and its context. Its antigen is not yet known. No quality values exist for individual bases; no much larger clone is one base distant. TCRbeta CDR3 regions were amplified from genomic DNA using the immunoSEQ Assay, a bias-controlled multiplex PCR. In the paper's pipeline: Within the assay, amplification of reference gene primers was used to estimate how many nucleated cells each sample contained. To quantify the absolute abundance of each unique TCRbeta CDR3 rearrangement, sequence reads were collapsed and filtered. For each sample, productive Simpson clonality was calculated as the square root of Simpson's diversity index over productive rearrangements. What TCRdb holds here is the immuneACCESS table cut down to in-frame rearrangements. Part of the clones is not present; checked against another copy, under half of the missing clones reflect an unresolved V gene, and the others are unexplained. V, J and clone size are those of that table, while D and trimming were read from the DNA. The sample contains approximately 290,000 clones, around 82% of them found a single time. The ten largest clones represent approximately 14% of the sample.

The sample comes from a study of blood T cell repertoires in COVID-19 (TCRdb year 2020). Broadly, across the study: Samples from collaborators originated in the United States, Italy and Spain and spanned both the acute and convalescent phases of COVID-19. Subjects who had been exposed to COVID-19, were actively infected with it, or had recovered from it provided the deeply sampled blood TCRbeta repertoires that made up the dataset. Samples came from the ongoing ImmuneRACE study (first 160 participants) plus 1,254 subjects from 6 global collaborators. The repertoires were made available in a free public database intended to serve as a resource for research on the immune response to SARS-CoV-2. The prospective study material was composed of cDNA or gDNA derived from T cells, B-cell-depleted T cells, or PBMCs. HLA class I and class II types, where available, came from metadata supplied by the sample provider rather than from assay-based typing. The sample metadata nearly always contained a de-identified subject ID, COVID-19 status, age in years and sex. Broader findings and caveats from the paper: How much clinical and demographic metadata was included differed by source and by participant, and the metadata was provided uncurated.

As encoded in the germline V gene, CDR1 is SQVTM while CDR2 is ANQGSEA. The CDR3, from cysteine to phenylalanine, totals 10 residues. Solely the CDR3 DNA is kept, with 30 bases framed from the first base. V lost 7 bases and J lost 13 bases, and the count of bases not matched to a germline gene is 9. One collaborating source in Seattle enrolled patients while the patients were actively infected and followed the patients over time throughout the course of disease. Collaborating institutions collected whole blood in K2EDTA tubes following their own protocols. For TCRbeta analysis, collaborators shipped samples as frozen whole blood, isolated PBMCs, or DNA extracted from either of those sample types.

The source of this sequence is a person aged 70 to 85 with COVID-19, enrolled during active disease. The rearranged chain carries TRBV29-1 and TRBJ1-2; 7 nucleotides in the junction match TRBD1. The specimen was peripheral blood. The CDR3 corresponds to CSDEGADGTF. The DNA is as follows: TGCAGCGATGAGGGGGCCGATGGCACCTTC. Reference TRBV29-1 and TRBJ1-2 proteins supply the regions before and after the CDR3; the full variable domain is: SAVISQKPSRDICQRGTSLTIQCQVDSQVTMMFWYRQQPGQSLTLIATANQGSEATYESGFVIDKFPISRPNLTFSTLTVSNMSPEDSSIYLCSDEGADGTFGSGTRLTVV.